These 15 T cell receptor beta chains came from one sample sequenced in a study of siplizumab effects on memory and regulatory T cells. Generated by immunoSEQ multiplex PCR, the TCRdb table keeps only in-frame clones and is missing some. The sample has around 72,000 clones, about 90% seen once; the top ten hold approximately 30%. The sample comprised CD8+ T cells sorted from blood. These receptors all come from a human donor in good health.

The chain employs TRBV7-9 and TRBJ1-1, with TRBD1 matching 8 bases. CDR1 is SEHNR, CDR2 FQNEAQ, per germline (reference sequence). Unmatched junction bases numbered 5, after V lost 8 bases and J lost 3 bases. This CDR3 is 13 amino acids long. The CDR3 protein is CASVSGGYTEAFF. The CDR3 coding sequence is TGTGCCAGCGTCTCAGGGGGCTACACTGAAGCTTTCTTT.

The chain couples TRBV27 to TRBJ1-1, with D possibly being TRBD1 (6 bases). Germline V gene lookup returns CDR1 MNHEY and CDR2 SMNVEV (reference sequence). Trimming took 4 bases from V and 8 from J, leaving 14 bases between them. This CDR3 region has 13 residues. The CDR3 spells CASSSGTNIEAFF. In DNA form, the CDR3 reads TGTGCCAGCAGTTCCGGGACAAATATCGAAGCTTTCTTT.

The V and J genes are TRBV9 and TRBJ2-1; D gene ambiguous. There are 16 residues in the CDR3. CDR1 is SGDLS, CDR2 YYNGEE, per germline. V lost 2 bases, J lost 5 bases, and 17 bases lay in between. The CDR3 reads CASSVHTESPNNEQFF. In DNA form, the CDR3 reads TGTGCCAGCAGCGTCCACACAGAGTCCCCTAACAATGAGCAGTTCTTC.

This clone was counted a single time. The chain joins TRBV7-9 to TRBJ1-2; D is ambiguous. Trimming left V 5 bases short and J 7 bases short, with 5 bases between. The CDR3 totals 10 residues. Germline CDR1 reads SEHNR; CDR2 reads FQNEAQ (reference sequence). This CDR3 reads CASSHSGYTF. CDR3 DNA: TGTGCCAGCAGCCACAGTGGCTACACCTTC.

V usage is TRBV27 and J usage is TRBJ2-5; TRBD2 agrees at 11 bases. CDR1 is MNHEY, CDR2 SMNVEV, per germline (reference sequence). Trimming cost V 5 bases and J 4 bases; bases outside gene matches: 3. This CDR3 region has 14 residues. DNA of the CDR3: TGTGCCAGCAGTCCAGGACTAGCGGGAGAGACCCAGTACTTC. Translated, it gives CASSPGLAGETQYF.

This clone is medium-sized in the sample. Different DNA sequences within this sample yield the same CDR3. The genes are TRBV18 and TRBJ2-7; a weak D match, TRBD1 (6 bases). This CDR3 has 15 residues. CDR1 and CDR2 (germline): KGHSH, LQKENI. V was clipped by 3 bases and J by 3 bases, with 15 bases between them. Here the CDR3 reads CASSPGGGGFYEQYF. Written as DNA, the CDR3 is TGTGCCAGCTCACCGGGTGGGGGCGGCTTCTACGAGCAGTACTTC.

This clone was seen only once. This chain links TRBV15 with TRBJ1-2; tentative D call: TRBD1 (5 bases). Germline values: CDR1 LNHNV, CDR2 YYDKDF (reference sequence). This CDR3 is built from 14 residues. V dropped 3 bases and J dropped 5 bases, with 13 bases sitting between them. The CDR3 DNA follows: TGTGCCACCAGCAGCTCTATGGGGGGGTATGGCTACACCTTC. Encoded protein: CATSSSMGGYGYTF.

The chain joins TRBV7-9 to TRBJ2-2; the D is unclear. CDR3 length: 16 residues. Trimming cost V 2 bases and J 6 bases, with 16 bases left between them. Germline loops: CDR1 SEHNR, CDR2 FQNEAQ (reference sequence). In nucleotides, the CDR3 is TGTGCCAGCAGCTTATTAATCGGGCCGAGGCCCGGGGAGCTGTTTTTT. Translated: CASSLLIGPRPGELFF.

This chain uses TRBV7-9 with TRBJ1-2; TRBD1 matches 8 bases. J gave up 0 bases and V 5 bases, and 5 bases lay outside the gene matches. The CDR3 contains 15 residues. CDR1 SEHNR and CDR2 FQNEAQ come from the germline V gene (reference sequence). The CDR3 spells CASSTGQGANYGYTF. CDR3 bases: TGTGCCAGCAGCACTGGACAGGGAGCTAACTATGGCTACACCTTC.

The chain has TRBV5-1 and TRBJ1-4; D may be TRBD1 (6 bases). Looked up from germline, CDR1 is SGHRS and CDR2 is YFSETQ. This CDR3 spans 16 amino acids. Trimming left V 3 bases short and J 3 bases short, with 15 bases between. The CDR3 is CASSSPLRGPNEKLFF. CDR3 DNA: TGCGCCAGCAGCTCGCCTCTCAGGGGACCTAATGAAAAACTGTTTTTT.

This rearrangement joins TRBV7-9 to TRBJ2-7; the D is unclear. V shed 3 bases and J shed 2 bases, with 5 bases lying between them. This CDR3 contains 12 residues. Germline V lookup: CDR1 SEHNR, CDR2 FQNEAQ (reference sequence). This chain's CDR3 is CASSFETYEQYF. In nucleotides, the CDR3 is TGTGCCAGCAGCTTCGAGACCTACGAGCAGTACTTC.

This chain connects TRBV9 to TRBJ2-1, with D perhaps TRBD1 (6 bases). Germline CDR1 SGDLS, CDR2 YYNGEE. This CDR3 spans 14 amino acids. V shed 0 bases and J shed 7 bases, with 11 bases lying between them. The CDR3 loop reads CASSVVARGNEQFF. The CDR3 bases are TGTGCCAGCAGCGTAGTCGCTAGGGGGAATGAGCAGTTCTTC.

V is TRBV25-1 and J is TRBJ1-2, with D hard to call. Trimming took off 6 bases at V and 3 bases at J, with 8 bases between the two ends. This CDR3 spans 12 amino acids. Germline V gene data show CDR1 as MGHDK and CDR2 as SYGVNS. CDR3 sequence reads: CASSKTYYGYTF. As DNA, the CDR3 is TGTGCCAGCAGCAAGACGTACTATGGCTACACCTTC.

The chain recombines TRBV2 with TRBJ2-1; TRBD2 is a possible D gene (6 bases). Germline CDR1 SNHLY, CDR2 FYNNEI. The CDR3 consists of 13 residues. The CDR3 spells CAWGGVSYNEQFF. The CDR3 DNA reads TGTGCGTGGGGCGGGGTCTCCTACAATGAGCAGTTCTTC. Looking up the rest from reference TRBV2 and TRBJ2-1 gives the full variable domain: EPEVTQTPSHQVTQMGQEVILRCVPISNHLYFYWYRQILGQKVEFLVSFYNNEISEKSEIFDDQFSVERPDGSNFTLKIRSTKLEDSAMYFCAWGGVSYNEQFFGPGTRLTVL.

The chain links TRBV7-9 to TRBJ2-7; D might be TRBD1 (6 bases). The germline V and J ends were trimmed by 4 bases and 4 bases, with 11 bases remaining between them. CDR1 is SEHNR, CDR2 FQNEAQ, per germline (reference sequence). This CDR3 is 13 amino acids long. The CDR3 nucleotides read TGTGCCAGCAGCTCGGTCAGGGGATACGAGCAGTACTTC. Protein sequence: CASSSVRGYEQYF.